This T cell receptor beta chain was sequenced in a study of cytomegalovirus exposure and HLA in healthy donors. This CDR3 region has 15 residues. With V trimmed by 5 bases and J by 2 bases, 8 bases remained unmatched. The germline V gene has CDR1 LNHNV and CDR2 YYDKDF (reference sequence). The PCR ran on 60 Vbeta and 13 Jbeta primers. Data came from immunoSEQ multiplex PCR; TCRdb stores just in-frame clones and leaves some out. The table records about 130,000 clones, more than 80% of them present only once. The sequence came from a woman aged 25 to 39 in good health and CMV-seropositive. The rearrangement links TRBV15 to TRBJ2-7; 8 nucleotides line up with TRBD1. Specimen: PBMCs. Here the CDR3 reads CATSAGDRQTYEQYF. The CDR3 DNA sequence: TGTGCCACCAGCGCAGGGGACAGGCAAACCTACGAGCAGTACTTC.